This TCR beta chain was obtained from a study of siplizumab effects on memory and regulatory T cells. The junction had 8 bases not matched to a gene; V was cut back by 5 bases and J by 9 bases. This CDR3 contains 15 residues. CDR1 LNHDA and CDR2 SQIVND come from the germline V gene (reference sequence). Data came from immunoSEQ multiplex PCR; TCRdb stores just in-frame clones and leaves some out. The repertoire has some 97,000 clones, 94% of them found once; the top ten carry 0.55% to 0.65%. The clonotype originates from a human donor in good health. Material: Tregs sorted from blood. The chain uses TRBV19 and TRBJ2-2; 11 nucleotides line up with TRBD1. The CDR3 is CASSRTGGGLWELFF. The CDR3 nucleotides read TGTGCCAGTAGTCGGACAGGGGGCGGTTTGTGGGAGCTGTTTTTT.